This T cell receptor beta chain was documented in a study of cytomegalovirus exposure and HLA in healthy donors. V lost 0 bases and J lost 0, with 8 bases in between. The CDR3 consists of 16 residues. In germline, CDR1 is LGHNA, CDR2 YNFKEQ. This clone was found a few times. The data were produced by immunoSEQ multiplex PCR, yet TCRdb's version contains in-frame clones alone and is incomplete. The sample has a few hundred thousand clones; 80% to 90% are singletons. The chain has TRBV4-2 and TRBJ2-2, with D uncertain. The receptor was derived from a woman aged 18-35 years in good health and CMV-seronegative. Sequencing input: PBMCs. The CDR3 DNA reads TGTGCCAGCAGCCAAGATGAGCGTACGAACACCGGGGAGCTGTTTTTT. It specifies CASSQDERTNTGELFF.